This T cell receptor beta chain was recorded in a study of cytomegalovirus exposure and HLA in healthy donors. At the level of the study: The approximately 690 first-cohort repertoires and the 130 or so validation repertoires shared the same platform, a later analysis reported.

With regard to this clone: Its antigen remains unknown.

TCRdb keeps only in-frame clones here, not all; method: immunoSEQ multiplex PCR. The repertoire consists of 200,000 to 300,000 clones, with about 86% occurring once and the leading ten covering 0.95% to 1.5%. Germline-derived CDR1 and CDR2 are SGHRS and YFSETQ. V gave up 0 bases and J gave up 4 bases; unmatched junction bases: 8. This CDR3 region has 16 residues. General study findings and limits: Cytomegalovirus status was reportedly diagnosed by the classifier with high sensitivity and specificity. In vitro testing confirmed a few CMV-associated chains as specific for CMV antigens.

Sequenced sample: PBMCs. The chain combines TRBV5-1 with TRBJ2-7; 9 bases agree with TRBD2. The source of this sequence is a woman aged 25 to 39 in good health and CMV-seropositive. The CDR3, as DNA: TGCGCCAGCAGCTTGGCGCTAGCGGGATTGGGGTACGAGCAGTACTTC. This translates into CASSLALAGLGYEQYF. The full variable domain, rest sourced from reference TRBV5-1 and TRBJ2-7, is KAGVTQTPRYLIKTRGQQVTLSCSPISGHRSVSWYQQTPGQGLQFLFEYFSETQRNKGNFPGRFSGRQFSNSRSEMNVSTLELGDSALYLCASSLALAGLGYEQYFGPGTRLTVT.